Listed here are 27 T cell receptor beta chains from one sample, sequenced in a study of blood T cell repertoires in COVID-19. The data were produced by immunoSEQ multiplex PCR, yet TCRdb's version contains in-frame clones alone and is incomplete. The sample contains around 150,000 clones, approximately 91% of which appear only once. Material: peripheral blood. All receptors come from a man between 18 and 35 years old with acute or convalescent COVID-19.

The chain employs TRBV9 and TRBJ1-6; 7 bases map to TRBD1. Germline V CDR1 and CDR2: SGDLS, YYNGEE. The CDR3 loop spans 15 amino acids. The V segment lost 0 bases and the J segment 4 bases; nucleotides outside the gene matches: 1. The chain's CDR3 is CASSVEGQYNSPLHF. CDR3 nucleotide sequence: TGTGCCAGCAGCGTAGAGGGACAGTATAATTCACCCCTCCACTTT.

V gene TRBV5-4 combines with J gene TRBJ2-7, with 9 bases that match TRBD1. V was pared by 0 bases and J by 1 base, with 8 bases of the junction left unmatched. Germline V CDR1 and CDR2: SGHNT, YYREEE (reference sequence). The CDR3 is 17 residues long. CDR3 residues: CASSLGQKGQGSYEQYF. The CDR3 bases are TGTGCCAGCAGCTTGGGCCAGAAAGGACAGGGGTCCTACGAGCAGTACTTC.

This chain connects TRBV5-1 to TRBJ1-2; tentatively, D is TRBD1 (5 bases). Trimming pared 4 bases from V and 4 bases from J, leaving 20 bases between. This CDR3 region has 16 residues. Per germline, CDR1 SGHRS and CDR2 YFSETQ. This chain's CDR3 is CASSQITGTPFYGYTF. As DNA, the CDR3 is TGCGCCAGCAGCCAAATAACAGGCACCCCTTTCTATGGCTACACCTTC.

The V call is TRBV18, the J call TRBJ1-1; D uncertain. Between the trimmed V and J ends, which lost 5 bases and 4 bases, there was a span of 17 bases. Germline V gene data show CDR1 as KGHSH and CDR2 as LQKENI. The CDR3 sequence is 15 residues long. Here the CDR3 reads CASSEAQHGFTEAFF. The CDR3 nucleotides read TGTGCCAGCTCAGAGGCCCAACACGGCTTCACTGAAGCTTTCTTT.

The chain couples TRBV5-4 to TRBJ2-5; 10 bases are shared with TRBD2. The germline CDR1 and CDR2 sequences are SGHNT and YYREEE (reference sequence). This CDR3 contains 16 residues. Trimming at V came to 0 bases and at J to 4 bases, leaving 6 bases not matched to a gene. CDR3 region: CASSLELAGIRETQYF. The CDR3 DNA sequence: TGTGCCAGCAGCTTGGAACTAGCGGGGATAAGAGAGACCCAGTACTTC.

This sequence joins TRBV2 and TRBJ1-1; possibly TRBD1 for D (6 bases). The CDR3 is made up of 14 amino acids. Germline V gives CDR1 SNHLY, CDR2 FYNNEI. Trimming took 6 bases from V and 5 from J, leaving 16 bases between them. The CDR3 reads CASSPGQTLTEAFF. The CDR3 DNA follows: TGTGCCAGCAGCCCCGGACAGACCCTGACTGAAGCTTTCTTT.

The rearrangement uses TRBV18 and TRBJ1-6; D is unresolved. V lost 2 bases to trimming and J lost 8 bases, with 16 bases between them. The germline CDR1 and CDR2 sequences are KGHSH and LQKENI. The CDR3 extends over 16 amino acids. CDR3 sequence: CASSPWSSQVDSPLHF. The CDR3 nucleotides read TGTGCCAGCTCACCATGGTCGTCTCAGGTCGATTCACCCCTCCACTTT. Variable domain in full (rest from reference TRBV18 and TRBJ1-6): NAGVMQNPRHLVRRRGQEARLRCSPMKGHSHVYWYRQLPEEGLKFMVYLQKENIIDESGMPKERFSAEFPKEGPSILRIQQVVRGDSAAYFCASSPWSSQVDSPLHFGNGTRLTVT.

The V gene is TRBV6-1, the J gene TRBJ2-7; TRBD1 is a possible D gene (6 bases). V lost 2 bases to trimming and J lost 6 bases, with 17 bases between them. This CDR3 spans 15 amino acids. Germline V gene lookup returns CDR1 MNHNS and CDR2 SASEGT. The CDR3 sequence is CASSEIRGPPIEQYF. CDR3 in DNA: TGTGCCAGCAGTGAAATCAGGGGCCCACCTATCGAGCAGTACTTC.

This sequence joins TRBV3-1 (or the pseudogene TRBV3-2) and TRBJ1-1; possibly TRBD1 for D (6 bases). Trimming left V 1 base short and J 1 base short, with 16 bases between. This CDR3 is built from 17 residues. In germline, CDR1 is LGHDT, CDR2 YNNKEL (reference sequence). The CDR3 reads CASSQVGGLGKNTEAFF. As DNA, the CDR3 is TGTGCCAGCAGCCAAGTAGGGGGATTGGGAAAGAACACTGAAGCTTTCTTT.

The chain employs TRBV7-9 and TRBJ1-1, with D perhaps TRBD1 (6 bases). V was trimmed by 1 base and J by 7 bases, leaving 7 bases between them. The germline gives CDR1 SEHNR, CDR2 FQNEAQ (reference sequence). The CDR3 has 12 amino acids. DNA for the CDR3: TGTGCCAGCAGCTTAGAGGACAGTGAAGCTTTCTTT. It codes for CASSLEDSEAFF.

V and J are TRBV5-6 and TRBJ1-2, with D maybe TRBD1 (6 bases). CDR1 is SGHDT and CDR2 is YYEEEE in the germline V gene. The V and J ends lost 2 bases and 2 bases respectively, with 10 bases between them. CDR3 length equals 14 residues. CDR3 sequence reads: CASSFVRGNYGYTF. The CDR3 bases are TGTGCCAGCAGCTTTGTGAGGGGGAACTATGGCTACACCTTC.

This chain joins TRBV7-8 and TRBJ2-5; TRBD2 matches 9 bases. V lost 1 base to trimming and J lost 5 bases; unmatched junction nucleotides: 8. The CDR3 loop spans 16 amino acids. Germline V lookup: CDR1 SGHVS, CDR2 FQNEAQ. This CDR3 is CASSLEGLAASETQYF. The CDR3 coding sequence is TGTGCCAGCAGCTTAGAGGGACTAGCCGCGTCGGAGACCCAGTACTTC.

This chain joins TRBV6-1 and TRBJ2-7, with D perhaps matching TRBD1 or TRBD2 (9 bases each). V lost 3 bases to trimming and J lost 10 bases, with 25 bases between them. Germline CDR1 is MNHNS and CDR2 is SASEGT. This CDR3 has 16 amino acids. Here the CDR3 DNA reads TGTGCCAGCAGTGATCCAGGGACAGGGAGGCGGGAGGGCCAGTACTTC. This sequence encodes CASSDPGTGRREGQYF.

The rearrangement joins TRBV15 to TRBJ2-7; D call uncertain. V was shortened by 0 bases and J by 3 bases, with 15 bases between the two germline ends. CDR1 and CDR2 from the germline V gene are LNHNV and YYDKDF (reference sequence). The length of the CDR3 is 16 residues. The CDR3 DNA follows: TGTGCCACCAGCAGAGACCGTTTTGAGGCGGTCTACGAGCAGTACTTC. This codes for CATSRDRFEAVYEQYF.

This clone was found a few times. The CDR3 protein is CASSSRGVVAGELFF. CDR3 nucleotides: TGTGCCAGCAGTTCCAGGGGAGTGGTGGCCGGGGAGCTGTTTTTT. The gene calls are TRBV27 and TRBJ2-2; perhaps TRBD1 as D (6 bases). This CDR3 has 15 residues. Deletions cut 4 bases from V and 6 bases from J, with 15 bases between. The germline CDR1 and CDR2 sequences are MNHEY and SMNVEV (reference sequence).

The V and J genes are TRBV27 and TRBJ1-5, with D perhaps matching TRBD1 (5 bases). The CDR3 totals 20 residues. CDR1 and CDR2 from the germline V gene are MNHEY and SMNVEV (reference sequence). The V end was cut by 4 bases, the J end by 2 bases, with 27 bases between. The CDR3 DNA reads as TGTGCCAGCAGTTCGCGCAGGGAGGGAGGATTAATAAAGGGCAATCAGCCCCAGCATTTT. It encodes CASSSRREGGLIKGNQPQHF.

J is TRBJ2-7 and V is TRBV12-5, with D perhaps TRBD1 (5 bases). The CDR3 extends over 13 amino acids. The germline V gene encodes CDR1 LGHNT and CDR2 FRNRAP. The V end was cut by 6 bases, the J end by 6 bases, with 15 bases between. The CDR3 DNA follows: TGTGCTAGTGGATCTACCCGACAGTCCGAGCAGTACTTC. Its protein is CASGSTRQSEQYF. The full variable domain, its missing parts supplied by reference TRBV12-5 and TRBJ2-7, is DARVTQTPRHKVTEMGQEVTMRCQPILGHNTVFWYRQTMMQGLELLAYFRNRAPLDDSGMPKDRFSAEMPDATLATLKIQPSEPRDSAVYFCASGSTRQSEQYFGPGTRLTVT.

The chain has TRBV19 and TRBJ2-3; D is perhaps TRBD2 (5 bases). V was shortened by 7 bases and J by 4 bases, with 12 bases between the two germline ends. Germline V gene data show CDR1 as LNHDA and CDR2 as SQIVND (reference sequence). This CDR3 region has 13 residues. CDR3: CASNVGSADTQYF. The CDR3 bases are TGTGCCAGTAATGTAGGGAGTGCAGATACGCAGTATTTT.

This clone was picked up a small number of times. This chain links TRBV11-2 with TRBJ1-1; D unresolved. Germline CDR1 reads SGHAT; CDR2 reads FQNNGV. V lost 7 bases and J 0 bases, leaving 9 bases between the germline ends. CDR3 size: 13 residues. The CDR3 nucleotides are TGTGCCAGCACCGAGGTTTTGAACACTGAAGCTTTCTTT. It specifies CASTEVLNTEAFF.

The chain couples TRBV5-6 to TRBJ2-5; a weak D match, TRBD1 (5 bases). The CDR3 covers 15 residues. V lost 5 bases to trimming and J lost 1 base, with 15 bases between them. Per germline, CDR1 SGHDT and CDR2 YYEEEE. The CDR3 DNA follows: TGTGCCAGCAGTGTTCTTCGGACACTCCAAGAGACCCAGTACTTC. Protein sequence: CASSVLRTLQETQYF. Combining the CDR3 with reference TRBV5-6 and TRBJ2-5 gives the whole variable domain DAGVTQSPTHLIKTRGQQVTLRCSPKSGHDTVSWYQQALGQGPQFIFQYYEEEERQRGNFPDRFSGHQFPNYSSELNVNALLLGDSALYLCASSVLRTLQETQYFGPGTRLLVL.

The chain joins TRBV7-8 to TRBJ1-1; D gene uncertain. This CDR3 has 12 residues. V was trimmed by 5 bases and J by 4 bases, leaving 8 bases between them. Germline CDR1 reads SGHVS; CDR2 reads FQNEAQ. As DNA, the CDR3 is TGTGCCAGCAGCCCACGGGTCACTGAAGCTTTCTTT. Translation gives CASSPRVTEAFF.

The V and J genes are TRBV11-2 and TRBJ2-7; 9 bases are a match to TRBD1. Trimming removed 4 bases from V and 3 bases from J; junction bases left unmatched: 1. The CDR3 covers 13 residues. CDR1 is SGHAT and CDR2 is FQNNGV in the germline V gene. CDR3 bases: TGTGCCAGCAGCTACAGGGGGCACTACGAGCAGTACTTC. It codes for CASSYRGHYEQYF.

In this sample, this clone turned up once. The rearrangement joins TRBV10-3 to TRBJ1-4; the match to TRBD1 covers 7 bases. The CDR3 spans 15 residues. The V gene end was trimmed by 5 bases and the J gene end by 4 bases; junction bases not matched to a gene: 7. The germline V gene has CDR1 ENHRY and CDR2 SYGVKD. CDR3 amino acids: CAISLTGARNEKLFF. The CDR3 DNA sequence: TGTGCCATCAGTCTTACAGGGGCTCGTAATGAAAAACTGTTTTTT.

V and J are TRBV6-2 or TRBV6-3 and TRBJ2-1; TRBD2 aligns across 11 bases. Germline V gene lookup returns CDR1 MNHEY and CDR2 SVGEGT. The CDR3 length is 17 residues. The trim removed 0 bases at V and 5 bases at J, leaving 6 bases unmatched. CDR3 region: CASSYSPGLAVHNEQFF. DNA for the CDR3: TGTGCCAGCAGTTACTCGCCGGGACTAGCGGTCCACAATGAGCAGTTCTTC.

The rearrangement uses TRBV10-3 and TRBJ1-2; D may be TRBD1 (5 bases). This CDR3 is built from 13 residues. V lost 11 bases, J lost 4 bases, and 17 bases lay in between. Per germline, CDR1 ENHRY and CDR2 SYGVKD. The CDR3 is CASSREEGYGYTF. The CDR3 DNA sequence: TGTGCCTCCTCCAGGGAGGAAGGCTATGGCTACACCTTC.

To note about this clone: Relative to the germline gene, one junction end is altered; a read error may explain this. This CDR3 is CASSPGAENIFFFF. CDR3 bases: TGTGCCAGCTCACCAGGAGCGGAAAATATCTTCTTCTTCTTC. The chain joins TRBV18 to TRBJ1-2; D ambiguous. The CDR3 is 14 amino acids. Per germline, CDR1 KGHSH and CDR2 LQKENI.

In its sample, this clone was seen once. The chain joins TRBV5-6 to TRBJ2-7, with 7 bases aligning to TRBD1. Germline loops: CDR1 SGHDT, CDR2 YYEEEE. V was clipped by 1 base and J by 6 bases; unmatched bases: 1. The CDR3 totals 12 residues. The CDR3 reads CASSLRGREQYF. The CDR3 DNA reads as TGTGCCAGCAGCTTGAGGGGGCGCGAGCAGTACTTC.